The 30 T cell receptor beta chains below were found in one sample sequenced in a study of blood T cell repertoires in COVID-19. Sequencing was performed with immunoSEQ multiplex PCR; in TCRdb, only in-frame clones are kept and a portion is missing. This table holds about 140,000 clones, around 89% found once. The source material was peripheral blood. These receptors all stem from a man aged 55 to 70 with active or convalescent COVID-19.

A word on this clone: A read error may account for a junction end that differs from germline. The chain couples TRBV7-7 to TRBJ1-6; D uncertain. From germline, CDR1 is SSHAT and CDR2 FNYEAQ (reference sequence). The CDR3 is 16 residues long. The CDR3 DNA reads as TGTGCTAGCAGCTTAAACTCAAGCTCCTATAATTCACCCCTCCACTTT. Amino acid sequence: CASSLNSSSYNSPLHF.

V gene TRBV7-2 combines with J gene TRBJ1-6; 9 bases map to TRBD1. Germline V CDR1 and CDR2: SGHTA, FQGNSA. V dropped 5 bases and J dropped 10; count of bases not matched to a gene: 6. CDR3 length: 14 amino acids. The CDR3 coding sequence is TGTGCCAGCAGCATACAGGGGGCAGACTCACCCCTCCACTTT. Translation gives CASSIQGADSPLHF.

The J gene is TRBJ1-1, the V gene TRBV7-3, with 9 bases lining up with TRBD1. The ends lost 3 bases at V and 4 bases at J; junction bases unmatched: 3. Germline V gives CDR1 SGHTA, CDR2 FQGTGA. The CDR3 is made up of 14 amino acids. CDR3 sequence reads: CASSLTGGGTEAFF. As DNA, the CDR3 is TGTGCCAGCAGCTTGACAGGGGGTGGCACTGAAGCTTTCTTT.

This sequence joins TRBV28 and TRBJ1-1; D is possibly TRBD1 (5 bases). Germline V lookup: CDR1 MDHEN, CDR2 SYDVKM. V lost 6 bases, J lost 4 bases, and 15 bases lay in between. This CDR3 is built from 14 residues. The CDR3 DNA is TGTGCCAGCAGAATTCTTGGGGGAGGCACTGAAGCTTTCTTT. It encodes CASRILGGGTEAFF.

Only a few counts were recorded for this clone. The J gene is TRBJ1-3, the V gene TRBV3-1 (or the pseudogene TRBV3-2); D remains unclear. Trimming shortened V by 0 bases and J by 0 bases, and 3 bases separated the two germline ends. The germline V gene has CDR1 LGHDT and CDR2 YNNKEL (reference sequence). CDR3 length: 14 amino acids. DNA for the CDR3: TGTGCCAGCAGCCAAGAGTACTCTGGAAACACCATATATTTT. Translating gives CASSQEYSGNTIYF.

The chain links TRBV11-2 to TRBJ2-1; unclear D gene. V gave up 0 bases and J gave up 4 bases, with 10 bases separating them. The germline V gene has CDR1 SGHAT and CDR2 FQNNGV. The CDR3 sequence is 15 residues long. The CDR3 DNA follows: TGTGCCAGCAGCTTAGATTCTGGCTTTTACAATGAGCAGTTCTTC. Its translation is CASSLDSGFYNEQFF. Full variable domain (rest looked up from reference TRBV11-2 and TRBJ2-1): EAGVAQSPRYKIIEKRQSVAFWCNPISGHATLYWYQQILGQGPKLLIQFQNNGVVDDSQLPKDRFSAERLKGVDSTLKIQPAKLEDSAVYLCASSLDSGFYNEQFFGPGTRLTVL.

The chain employs TRBV10-3 and TRBJ1-1; no definite D call. V was cut by 6 bases and J by 5 bases, with 16 bases left in between. The CDR3 consists of 14 residues. Germline assignment: CDR1 ENHRY and CDR2 SYGVKD. Written as DNA, the CDR3 is TGTGCCATCAGCGAGAGCGCTTTCCAGACTGAAGCTTTCTTT. Its translation: CAISESAFQTEAFF.

The CDR3 region is CASSSSGGTGETQYF. The CDR3 bases are TGTGCCAGCAGCTCCAGCGGGGGGACCGGAGAGACCCAGTACTTC. This sequence joins TRBV7-2 and TRBJ2-5; 9 nucleotides match TRBD2. CDR1 and CDR2 from the germline V gene are SGHTA and FQGNSA. V lost 4 bases, J lost 4 bases, and 7 bases stayed unmatched. The CDR3 has 15 residues.

The chain joins TRBV19 to TRBJ2-1; the D is unclear. Germline V gene lookup returns CDR1 LNHDA and CDR2 SQIVND (reference sequence). The CDR3 loop spans 12 amino acids. Between the trimmed V and J ends, which lost 5 bases and 10 bases, there was a span of 12 bases. DNA of the CDR3: TGTGCCAGTAGTCTCTTGAGGCAGGAGCAGTTCTTC. Its translation: CASSLLRQEQFF.

The chain combines TRBV4-2 with TRBJ2-3, with a possible D match to TRBD2 (6 bases). The V end was cut by 1 base, the J end by 3 bases, with 14 bases between. The CDR3 runs 16 residues. Germline CDR1 reads LGHNA; CDR2 reads YNFKEQ. In DNA form, the CDR3 reads TGTGCCAGCAGCCAAGGGGGAGGTAGGGAGACAGATACGCAGTATTTT. Protein product: CASSQGGGRETDTQYF.

This chain uses TRBV5-1 with TRBJ2-3; D is uncertain. The CDR3 is made up of 11 amino acids. Germline loops: CDR1 SGHRS, CDR2 YFSETQ. The ends were cut back, 3 bases at V and 3 bases at J, with 2 bases in the middle. The DNA for the CDR3 is TGCGCCAGCAGCTCTACAGATACGCAGTATTTT. Its translation is CASSSTDTQYF.

This chain uses TRBV5-8 with TRBJ2-7; TRBD2 aligns across 12 bases. V gave up 4 bases and J gave up 2 bases; unmatched junction bases: 1. The CDR3 is 14 amino acids. Germline CDR1 and CDR2: SGHTS and YDEGEE. CDR3 sequence reads: CASSRTSGAYEQYF. The CDR3 DNA is TGTGCCAGCAGCCGGACTAGCGGGGCCTACGAGCAGTACTTC.

The V gene is TRBV4-2, the J gene TRBJ2-2; D perhaps matches TRBD1 (6 bases). CDR1 is LGHNA and CDR2 is YNFKEQ in the germline V gene. There are 16 residues in the CDR3. V lost 3 bases and J lost 4, with 15 bases in between. CDR3 sequence: CASSQRGGRGTGELFF. The CDR3, as DNA: TGTGCCAGCAGCCAGAGAGGGGGTCGAGGCACCGGGGAGCTGTTTTTT.

This rearrangement joins TRBV28 to TRBJ1-2; 8 nucleotides agree with TRBD1. The CDR3 is 13 residues long. V trimming: 7 bases; J trimming: 8 bases; junction bases outside the gene matches: 9. Germline CDR1 is MDHEN and CDR2 is SYDVKM. The DNA of the CDR3 is TGTGCCAGCACCTTAGGGGACAGGTGGGGCTACACCTTC. This gives the protein CASTLGDRWGYTF.

In this sample, this clone turned up many times. The chain carries TRBV29-1 and TRBJ2-7; TRBD2 might be the D (6 bases). V was shortened by 3 bases and J by 3 bases, with 12 bases between the two germline ends. Germline CDR1 and CDR2: SQVTM and ANQGSEA. The CDR3 runs 13 residues. CDR3 loop: CSVESGEGYEQYF. As DNA, the CDR3 is TGCAGCGTTGAGTCGGGGGAAGGCTACGAGCAGTACTTC.

The J gene is TRBJ1-4, the V gene TRBV7-2; D is ambiguous. V lost 0 bases and J 12 bases, leaving 14 bases between the germline ends. The germline gives CDR1 SGHTA, CDR2 FQGNSA. CDR3 length equals 14 residues. The CDR3: CASSLAPLGGELFF. DNA of the CDR3: TGTGCCAGCAGCTTAGCCCCCCTAGGCGGTGAACTGTTTTTT.

The rearrangement uses TRBV19 and TRBJ1-1; D perhaps matches TRBD1 (5 bases). The CDR3 length is 17 residues. From germline, CDR1 is LNHDA and CDR2 SQIVND (reference sequence). The V and J ends lost 5 bases and 1 base respectively, with 20 bases between them. The CDR3 protein is CASSSGRQKHTNTEAFF. DNA of the CDR3: TGTGCCAGTAGTTCAGGGCGACAGAAGCACACGAACACTGAAGCTTTCTTT.

The V call is TRBV15, the J call TRBJ2-1, with TRBD2 matching 10 bases. This CDR3 has 20 residues. CDR1 is LNHNV and CDR2 is YYDKDF in the germline V gene (reference sequence). The trim removed 3 bases at V and 6 bases at J, leaving 20 bases unmatched. CDR3 nucleotides: TGTGCCACCAGCAGGAGAGTAGCGGGAGGCCTACAGGGGGTTGGCAATGAGCAGTTCTTC. The encoded protein is CATSRRVAGGLQGVGNEQFF.

The chain carries TRBV4-2 and TRBJ2-1; 13 bases match TRBD2. The CDR3 is 16 amino acids. Trimming took 3 bases from V and 7 from J; bases not matched to a gene: 6. CDR1 and CDR2 (germline): LGHNA, YNFKEQ. The DNA for the CDR3 is TGTGCCAGCAGCCAGGCACTAGCGGGGGGGACTAATGAGCAGTTCTTC. Translating gives CASSQALAGGTNEQFF.

The rearrangement joins TRBV10-2 to TRBJ1-1; D remains unclear. Germline lookup yields CDR1 WSHSY and CDR2 SAAADI. V lost 0 bases and J lost 10, with 21 bases in between. This CDR3 has 16 residues. The CDR3 nucleotides read TGCGCCAGCAGTGAGTCGATCGGGAGCAACGGAGACCCAGCTTTCTTT. Its protein product is CASSESIGSNGDPAFF.

V and J are TRBV18 and TRBJ1-6; D might be TRBD1 (6 bases). The CDR3 contains 22 residues. V was pared by 1 base and J by 9 bases, with 34 bases between. Germline V gives CDR1 KGHSH, CDR2 LQKENI. The CDR3 coding sequence is TGTGCCAGCTCACCACTCCCGGCGACGCCGGGGCGGGGGCGGTTCAGTGGTTCACCCCTCCACTTT. It yields the protein CASSPLPATPGRGRFSGSPLHF.

The chain links TRBV24-1 to TRBJ2-5; 13 bases map to TRBD2. CDR3 length: 13 amino acids. Germline loops: CDR1 KGHDR, CDR2 SFDVKD. J was trimmed by 3 bases and V by 9 bases; bases with no gene match: 0. The CDR3 region is CATGLAGEETQYF. CDR3 sequence (DNA): TGTGCCACCGGACTAGCGGGGGAAGAGACCCAGTACTTC.

The rearrangement joins TRBV28 to TRBJ1-5; D unclear. CDR3 length equals 13 residues. Germline CDR1 reads MDHEN; CDR2 reads SYDVKM. Deletions cut 6 bases from V and 5 bases from J, with 11 bases between. CDR3 bases: TGTGCCAGCAGGCGGGATAGACATCAGCCCCAGCATTTT. It is translated as CASRRDRHQPQHF.

The chain joins TRBV28 to TRBJ2-7; 8 nucleotides agree with TRBD1. Per the germline V gene, CDR1 is MDHEN and CDR2 is SYDVKM. The CDR3 has 16 amino acids. The V segment lost 5 bases and the J segment 1 base; nucleotides outside the gene matches: 10. The CDR3 spells CASSPGTGLRSYEQYF. The CDR3 DNA reads as TGTGCCAGCAGTCCCGGGACAGGTCTCAGGTCCTACGAGCAGTACTTC.

In its sample, this clone was seen once. This chain joins TRBV2 and TRBJ2-7, with D maybe TRBD2 (6 bases). CDR1 is SNHLY, CDR2 FYNNEI, per germline. V was trimmed by 6 bases and J by 2 bases, leaving 17 bases between them. The CDR3 has 15 residues. The CDR3 nucleotides read TGTGCCAGCAGACCTCGTGACTGGGGGGCCTACGAGCAGTACTTC. Translated: CASRPRDWGAYEQYF.

This clone was observed once. V and J are TRBV28 and TRBJ2-7; D not resolved. This CDR3 region has 13 residues. Germline V gene sequence: CDR1 MDHEN, CDR2 SYDVKM. V lost 6 bases and J lost 3, with 12 bases in between. In DNA form, the CDR3 reads TGTGCCAGCAGGCGGATAGCCATCTACGAGCAGTACTTC. Amino acid sequence: CASRRIAIYEQYF.

The chain has TRBV7-2 and TRBJ2-2; D gene ambiguous. Trimming removed 2 bases from V and 4 bases from J, with 11 bases in between. The CDR3 extends over 15 amino acids. Per the germline V gene, CDR1 is SGHTA and CDR2 is FQGNSA. The CDR3 DNA is TGTGCCAGCAGCTTAACCCTAGTCCCCACCGGGGAGCTGTTTTTT. It codes for CASSLTLVPTGELFF.

This clone showed up just a few times. The chain links TRBV24-1 to TRBJ2-1; 7 bases match TRBD1. Per germline, CDR1 KGHDR and CDR2 SFDVKD. J gave up 6 bases and V 2 bases, and 12 bases lay outside the gene matches. There are 17 residues in the CDR3. Here the CDR3 DNA reads TGTGCCACCAGTGATTCACAGGGACAGCCGAGGACCAATGAGCAGTTCTTC. This sequence encodes CATSDSQGQPRTNEQFF.

The rearrangement joins TRBV13 to TRBJ1-2, with a weak D call TRBD1 (6 bases). Trimming shortened V by 1 base and J by 5 bases, and 11 bases separated the two germline ends. This CDR3 region has 14 residues. Germline assignment: CDR1 PRHDT and CDR2 FYEKMQ (reference sequence). CDR3 sequence: CASSLEQGLYGYTF. The CDR3 DNA sequence: TGTGCCAGCAGCTTAGAACAGGGCTTGTATGGCTACACCTTC.

The chain links TRBV7-2 to TRBJ2-3, with D unresolved. This CDR3 region has 13 residues. V was shortened by 4 bases and J by 2 bases, with 7 bases between the two germline ends. Germline CDR1 is SGHTA and CDR2 is FQGNSA. Here the CDR3 DNA reads TGTGCCAGCAGCTATCAGGTCACAGATACGCAGTATTTT. Amino acids: CASSYQVTDTQYF.